This record looks at one TCR beta chain sequence and its context. The data were taken from a study of blood T cell repertoires in COVID-19. The overall study: Acute-phase and convalescent COVID-19 samples originated in the United States, Italy and Spain. PBMCs, B-cell-depleted T cells, or T cells provided the cDNA or gDNA that made up the material.

Per the authors' pipeline: Cell counts per sample came from amplifying reference gene primers. The method was immunoSEQ multiplex PCR; TCRdb's version includes in-frame clones alone and lacks a portion of them. The D gene and trimming were derived from the DNA, and the V and J assignments and clone size from that table. Counted here are about 14,000 clones, more than 70% occurring once; the ten biggest clones make up approximately 9.9%. The V gene lost 0 bases and the J gene lost 0 bases, with 13 bases spanning the gap. This CDR3 comprises 17 residues. Germline CDR1 LGHNA, CDR2 YSLEER. The sequence came from a man in his 70s with acute or convalescent COVID-19. Specimen: peripheral blood. The chain uses TRBV4-3 and TRBJ2-3; no clear D. The CDR3 here is CASSQEARPTSTDTQYF. The CDR3 nucleotides read TGCGCCAGCAGCCAAGAAGCACGTCCGACTAGCACAGATACGCAGTATTTT.